Listed here are 28 T cell receptor beta chains from one sample, sequenced in a study of blood T cell repertoires in COVID-19. Generated by immunoSEQ multiplex PCR, the TCRdb table keeps only in-frame clones and is missing some. The sample consists of 250,000 to 300,000 clones, less than 90% of them appearing once. The sequencing sample was made of peripheral blood. The receptors here all came from a woman in her thirties with COVID-19, enrolled during active disease.

This chain uses TRBV18 with TRBJ1-5; 11 bases fit TRBD1. This CDR3 is built from 14 residues. V shed 3 bases, J shed 5 bases, and the junction held 0 bases outside the gene matches. CDR1 and CDR2 from the germline V gene are KGHSH and LQKENI. CDR3 DNA sequence: TGTGCCAGCTCACCGGGACAGGGGGATCAGCCCCAGCATTTT. Translation: CASSPGQGDQPQHF.

The chain employs TRBV7-2 and TRBJ1-4; a possible D gene is TRBD1 (6 bases). The CDR3 is 13 amino acids. Trimming stripped 4 bases from V and 6 bases from J, with 9 bases between. Germline CDR1 is SGHTA and CDR2 is FQGNSA. The CDR3 reads CASSSGTYEKLFF. The CDR3 bases are TGTGCCAGCAGCTCCGGGACATATGAAAAACTGTTTTTT.

The chain is built from TRBV7-2 and TRBJ1-1, with D maybe TRBD1 (6 bases). CDR3 length: 14 residues. The V and J ends lost 5 bases and 4 bases respectively, with 14 bases between them. Germline V gives CDR1 SGHTA, CDR2 FQGNSA. The CDR3 DNA follows: TGTGCCAGCAGCCCTGGACAGTGGGTCACTGAAGCTTTCTTT. As protein: CASSPGQWVTEAFF.

V usage is TRBV5-5 and J usage is TRBJ2-5; 14 positions match TRBD2. Trimming at V came to 3 bases and at J to 4 bases, leaving 2 bases not matched to a gene. CDR3 length: 15 amino acids. CDR1 SGHKS and CDR2 YYEKEE come from the germline V gene (reference sequence). The CDR3 DNA follows: TGTGCCAGCAGCTCGGGACTAGCGGGGGCAGAGACCCAGTACTTC. Translating it yields CASSSGLAGAETQYF.

The chain joins TRBV6-5 to TRBJ1-2; 8 nucleotides line up with TRBD1. CDR3 size: 13 residues. The ends lost 8 bases at V and 2 bases at J; junction bases unmatched: 4. Per germline, CDR1 MNHEY and CDR2 SVGAGI. CDR3 region: CASGTGPNYGYTF. Written as DNA, the CDR3 is TGTGCCAGCGGGACAGGTCCAAACTATGGCTACACCTTC.

The rearrangement joins TRBV7-9 to TRBJ1-1, with 7 bases aligning to TRBD1. V lost 3 bases and J lost 5; bases outside the gene matches: 12. The length of the CDR3 is 16 residues. Germline V lookup: CDR1 SEHNR, CDR2 FQNEAQ (reference sequence). CDR3 DNA: TGTGCCAGCAGCTTTATAACAGGGGTAGGTGGGACTGAAGCTTTCTTT. Its protein is CASSFITGVGGTEAFF.

The chain carries TRBV6-5 and TRBJ2-2; D is possibly TRBD2 (5 bases). Germline CDR1 is MNHEY and CDR2 is SVGAGI. Trimming stripped 7 bases from V and 0 bases from J, with 9 bases between. The CDR3 is 14 amino acids. The DNA of the CDR3 is TGTGCCAGCACGGCTAGCCCGAACACCGGGGAGCTGTTTTTT. Amino acids: CASTASPNTGELFF.

This chain uses TRBV7-9 with TRBJ2-1; weak D call: TRBD2 (7 bases). Trimming removed 0 bases from V and 4 bases from J, with 13 bases in between. Germline assignment: CDR1 SEHNR and CDR2 FQNEAQ (reference sequence). The CDR3 contains 16 residues. The DNA for the CDR3 is TGTGCCAGCAGCTTAGCCAATAGGGGGGGTTACAATGAGCAGTTCTTC. Translating it yields CASSLANRGGYNEQFF.

The chain recombines TRBV18 with TRBJ1-2; 8 bases are a match to TRBD1. Germline lookup yields CDR1 KGHSH and CDR2 LQKENI. The CDR3 runs to 16 residues. V gave up 4 bases and J gave up 2 bases; unmatched junction bases: 9. The CDR3 loop is CASSHDTGGINYGYTF. CDR3 DNA: TGTGCCAGCTCACATGACACAGGGGGGATCAACTATGGCTACACCTTC.

This clone was counted a few times. The J gene is TRBJ2-2, the V gene TRBV30, with D maybe TRBD2 (5 bases). Per the germline V gene, CDR1 is GTSNPN and CDR2 is SVGIG (reference sequence). Trimming cost V 1 base and J 6 bases, with 6 bases left between them. There are 12 residues in the CDR3. CDR3 residues: CAWSGGSGELFF. For the CDR3, the DNA is TGTGCCTGGAGTGGAGGGTCCGGGGAGCTGTTTTTT.

J is TRBJ1-2 and V is TRBV19, with 11 nucleotides matching TRBD1. V lost 6 bases and J lost 8; bases outside the gene matches: 5. CDR3 length: 13 residues. Germline V gene data show CDR1 as LNHDA and CDR2 as SQIVND (reference sequence). CDR3: CASSRDRGGGYTF. The CDR3 coding sequence is TGTGCCAGTAGCCGGGACAGGGGGGGAGGCTACACCTTC.

The chain couples TRBV5-6 to TRBJ2-7; maybe TRBD1 (5 bases). CDR3 length: 16 residues. V lost 3 bases, J lost 0 bases, and 16 bases lay in between. Germline V gene lookup returns CDR1 SGHDT and CDR2 YYEEEE. CDR3 sequence (DNA): TGTGCCAGCAGCTGGACCTTATGGGGCAGCTCCTACGAGCAGTACTTC. It is translated as CASSWTLWGSSYEQYF.

This clone was observed once. V is TRBV7-6 and J is TRBJ2-2; 11 bases are shared with TRBD1. Trimming removed 3 bases from V and 4 bases from J; junction bases left unmatched: 1. Germline CDR1 SGHVS, CDR2 FNYEAQ. The CDR3 length is 15 residues. In DNA form, the CDR3 reads TGTGCCAGCAGCTTCGGGACAGGGGGCACCGGGGAGCTGTTTTTT. The encoded protein is CASSFGTGGTGELFF. Complete variable domain (other parts from reference TRBV7-6 and TRBJ2-2): GAGVSQSPRYKVTKRGQDVALRCDPISGHVSLYWYRQALGQGPEFLTYFNYEAQQDKSGLPNDRFSAERPEGSISTLTIQRTEQRDSAMYRCASSFGTGGTGELFFGEGSRLTVL.

V and J are TRBV7-9 and TRBJ1-1; 9 bases align to TRBD1. From germline, CDR1 is SEHNR and CDR2 FQNEAQ (reference sequence). This CDR3 contains 17 residues. After removal of 5 bases from V and 1 base from J, the junction contained 11 bases not matched to a gene. CDR3 nucleotides: TGTGCCAGCAGCACCCCCGAGGGACAGGGCGGGAACACTGAAGCTTTCTTT. Protein: CASSTPEGQGGNTEAFF.

In DNA, the CDR3 is TGTGCCAGCAGTTTCAGCTTTAAGGGGACTAATGAAAAACTGTTTTTT. The encoded protein is CASSFSFKGTNEKLFF. The rearrangement joins TRBV6-5 to TRBJ1-4, with D perhaps TRBD1 (5 bases). This CDR3 has 16 residues. V was shortened by 4 bases and J by 2 bases, with 14 bases between the two germline ends. Germline V CDR1 and CDR2: MNHEY, SVGAGI.

The gene calls are TRBV11-2 and TRBJ2-7, with D possibly TRBD1 on 6 matching bases. Germline-derived CDR1 and CDR2 are SGHAT and FQNNGV. The CDR3 is 16 residues long. V lost 5 bases to trimming and J lost 6 bases, with 23 bases between them. Written as DNA, the CDR3 is TGTGCCAGCAGCCTTTTGGGGGCAGGGGATTTTAGCGAGCAGTACTTC. This sequence encodes CASSLLGAGDFSEQYF. Supplemented by reference TRBV11-2 and TRBJ2-7, the full variable domain reads EAGVAQSPRYKIIEKRQSVAFWCNPISGHATLYWYQQILGQGPKLLIQFQNNGVVDDSQLPKDRFSAERLKGVDSTLKIQPAKLEDSAVYLCASSLLGAGDFSEQYFGPGTRLTVT.

The J gene is TRBJ1-6, the V gene TRBV4-1; 8 bases line up with TRBD1. Germline CDR1 reads MGHRA; CDR2 reads YSYEKL. V trimming: 4 bases; J trimming: 14 bases; junction bases outside the gene matches: 13. The CDR3 is 15 amino acids. CDR3 nucleotide sequence: TGCGCCAGCAGCCGCCCCGGGACAGGCCGGTTTACCCTCCACTTT. Encoded protein: CASSRPGTGRFTLHF.

This chain connects TRBV11-2 to TRBJ1-1; 7 bases are shared with TRBD1. The CDR3 runs 13 residues. The V gene end was trimmed by 3 bases and the J gene end by 8 bases; junction bases not matched to a gene: 6. Germline CDR1 is SGHAT and CDR2 is FQNNGV. This CDR3 is CASSFIGGLEAFF. The CDR3 bases are TGTGCCAGCAGCTTCATAGGGGGCCTCGAAGCTTTCTTT. Complete variable domain (other parts from reference TRBV11-2 and TRBJ1-1): EAGVAQSPRYKIIEKRQSVAFWCNPISGHATLYWYQQILGQGPKLLIQFQNNGVVDDSQLPKDRFSAERLKGVDSTLKIQPAKLEDSAVYLCASSFIGGLEAFFGQGTRLTVV.

The chain employs TRBV21-1 and TRBJ2-1; TRBD1, as called in the table, went unchecked against the DNA. TRBV21-1 is given as a pseudogene. CDR3 size: 19 residues. The CDR3 is CASSNTGTGSAGSYNEQFF. The CDR3 coding sequence is TGTGCCAGCAGCAACACCGGGACAGGATCGGCGGGGAGCTACAATGAGCAGTTCTTC.

The chain employs TRBV12-3 or TRBV12-4 and TRBJ2-7, with a possible D match to TRBD1 (6 bases). The V end lost 3 bases, the J end lost 6 bases, and 12 bases lay between the germline ends. This CDR3 contains 13 residues. CDR3 sequence (DNA): TGTGCCAGCAGTTTGGATACAGGGTTCGAGCAGTACTTC. It codes for CASSLDTGFEQYF.

The rearrangement uses TRBV13 and TRBJ1-6; 7 bases match TRBD1. Trimming removed 5 bases from V and 2 bases from J; junction bases left unmatched: 21. The CDR3 has 21 amino acids. Germline CDR1 reads PRHDT; CDR2 reads FYEKMQ (reference sequence). The CDR3 protein is CASSARTPGTEGSPYNSPLHF. Written as DNA, the CDR3 is TGTGCCAGCAGCGCCCGAACACCTGGGACAGAGGGAAGCCCCTATAATTCACCCCTCCACTTT. The variable domain in full, with the rest retrieved from reference TRBV13 and TRBJ1-6, is AAGVIQSPRHLIKEKRETATLKCYPIPRHDTVYWYQQGPGQDPQFLISFYEKMQSDKGSIPDRFSAQQFSDYHSELNMSSLELGDSALYFCASSARTPGTEGSPYNSPLHFGNGTRLTVT.

With regard to this clone: This clone may be a read error of a much larger clone one base away. The chain uses TRBV6-1 and TRBJ2-1, with 12 bases lining up with TRBD2. This CDR3 region has 15 residues. CDR1 MNHNS and CDR2 SASEGT come from the germline V gene. The V gene end was trimmed by 3 bases and the J gene end by 6 bases; junction bases not matched to a gene: 3. The CDR3 spells CASSDSSGGANEQFF. DNA of the CDR3: TGTGCCAGCAGTGATTCTAGCGGGGGGGCCAATGAGCAGTTCTTC.

In its sample, this clone was seen once. V and J are TRBV6-1 and TRBJ1-2; D may be TRBD1 (6 bases). Germline V gene lookup returns CDR1 MNHNS and CDR2 SASEGT. Trimming took 3 bases from V and 2 from J, leaving 13 bases between them. The CDR3 sequence is 15 residues long. CDR3 DNA sequence: TGTGCCAGCAGTGATTTAAGGGGGATCAACTATGGCTACACCTTC. It yields the protein CASSDLRGINYGYTF.

The V and J genes are TRBV28 and TRBJ1-2; 7 bases fit TRBD1. Germline CDR1 is MDHEN and CDR2 is SYDVKM. The length of the CDR3 is 13 residues. V lost 6 bases, J lost 2 bases, and 3 bases stayed unmatched. CDR3 residues: CASSSTGNYGYTF. CDR3 DNA: TGTGCCAGCAGCTCGACAGGGAACTATGGCTACACCTTC.

The V call is TRBV5-1, the J call TRBJ2-7; 9 bases fit TRBD2. Germline CDR1 reads SGHRS; CDR2 reads YFSETQ. The CDR3 spans 14 residues. J lost 2 bases, V lost 5 bases, and 5 bases had no gene match. CDR3 sequence (DNA): TGCGCCAGCAGTAGTAGCGGGGGCACCTACGAGCAGTACTTC. This translates into CASSSSGGTYEQYF.

This chain connects TRBV6-4 to TRBJ2-7, with TRBD1 identical over 12 bases. The germline V gene encodes CDR1 MRHNA and CDR2 SNTAGT. This CDR3 has 16 residues. The ends lost 6 bases at V and 5 bases at J; junction bases unmatched: 11. The CDR3 protein is CASRTLRDRGPHEQYF. The CDR3, as DNA: TGTGCCAGCAGAACTCTAAGGGACAGGGGGCCCCACGAGCAGTACTTC.

The chain recombines TRBV18 with TRBJ2-7; 9 bases align to TRBD1. This CDR3 has 16 residues. The junction had 16 bases not matched to a gene; V was cut back by 6 bases and J by 7 bases. CDR1 and CDR2 (germline): KGHSH, LQKENI. The CDR3 DNA is TGTGCCAGCTCGACCAATCTTCGGACAGGGGTTGGAGAGCAGTACTTC. Translated, it gives CASSTNLRTGVGEQYF.

This chain uses TRBV7-9 with TRBJ1-4; D call uncertain. V dropped 3 bases and J dropped 7 bases, with 6 bases sitting between them. From germline, CDR1 is SEHNR and CDR2 FQNEAQ (reference sequence). The CDR3 runs 12 residues. CDR3 protein: CASSFGSEKLFF. The CDR3 nucleotides read TGTGCCAGCAGCTTCGGGAGTGAAAAACTGTTTTTT. The full variable domain, completed using reference TRBV7-9 and TRBJ1-4, is DTGVSQNPRHKITKRGQNVTFRCDPISEHNRLYWYRQTLGQGPEFLTYFQNEAQLEKSRLLSDRFSAERPKGSFSTLEIQRTEQGDSAMYLCASSFGSEKLFFGSGTQLSVL.